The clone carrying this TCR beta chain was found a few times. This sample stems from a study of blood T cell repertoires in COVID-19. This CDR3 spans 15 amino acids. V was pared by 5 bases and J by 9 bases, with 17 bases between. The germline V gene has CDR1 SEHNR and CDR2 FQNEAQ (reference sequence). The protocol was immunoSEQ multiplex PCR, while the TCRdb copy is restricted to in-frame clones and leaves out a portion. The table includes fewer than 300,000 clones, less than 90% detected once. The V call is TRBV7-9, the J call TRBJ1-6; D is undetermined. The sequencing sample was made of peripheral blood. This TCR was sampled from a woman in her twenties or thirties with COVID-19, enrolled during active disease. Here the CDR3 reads CASSASGGPFSPLHF. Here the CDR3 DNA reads TGTGCCAGCAGCGCTAGTGGAGGGCCCTTTTCACCCCTCCACTTT.